This TCR delta chain is from a study of γδ T cells in repeated Plasmodium falciparum infection. Study-wide context: Donors were malaria-exposed Malian children or age- and gender-matched Australian children. Four controlled malaria infections with P. falciparum NF54 spanned around 91 weeks. Study findings and constraints: Over time and infection, Vgamma9/Vdelta2+ repertoires remained highly stable and polyclonal. Malian children's Vdelta2-negative repertoires appeared more expanded and less diverse than Australians'.

With V trimmed by 5 bases and J by 0 bases, 24 bases remained unmatched. The CDR3 totals 21 residues. Germline V gene sequence: CDR1 TVYSNPD, CDR2 GDNSRS (reference sequence). Gammadelta T cells were flow-sorted from PBMC into Vgamma9/Vdelta2+ and Vdelta2-negative populations for bulk analysis. This clone has only a few counts. The target antigen is unknown. This DNA's translation and the protein TCRdb lists, from a much larger clone, do not match at residue 3, likely due to a read error; the protein shown is translated from the DNA. TCRdb fed the multiplex PCR reads into CATT to redo clone calling. The table lists about 57,000 delta-chain clones, around 1.7% of them singletons.

The sequencing sample was made of gamma-delta T cells from blood. The clonotype was recovered from a pool of human donors (malaria-infected and uninfected, not separated). V usage is TRDV3 and J usage is TRDJ1, with 13 bases matching TRDD3. CDR3 bases: TGTGCCCCCACATCTTCCTTACGGTACACTGGGGGATACGGTTACACCGATAAACTCATCTTT. It yields the protein CAPTSSLRYTGGYGYTDKLIF.